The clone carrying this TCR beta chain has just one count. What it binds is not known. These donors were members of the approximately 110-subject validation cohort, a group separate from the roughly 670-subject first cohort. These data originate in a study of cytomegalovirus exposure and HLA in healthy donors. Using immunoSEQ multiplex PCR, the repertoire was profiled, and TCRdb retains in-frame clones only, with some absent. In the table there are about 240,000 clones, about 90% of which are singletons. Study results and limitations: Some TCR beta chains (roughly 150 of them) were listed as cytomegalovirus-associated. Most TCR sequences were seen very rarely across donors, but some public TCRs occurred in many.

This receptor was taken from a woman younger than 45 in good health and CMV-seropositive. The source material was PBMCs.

CDR3: CASGTFTFTDTQYF. The CDR3 DNA is TGTGCCAGCGGGACTTTCACCTTCACAGATACGCAGTATTTT. This chain connects TRBV5-4 to TRBJ2-3, with D possibly TRBD2 on 6 matching bases. The CDR3 extends over 14 amino acids. Germline CDR1 and CDR2: SGHNT and YYREEE (reference sequence). The ends were cut back, 7 bases at V and 2 bases at J, with 14 bases in the middle.